This TCR beta chain was retrieved from a study of blood T cell repertoires in COVID-19. On the study more broadly: The United States, Italy and Spain supplied acute and convalescent COVID-19 samples. The cDNA or gDNA used as material had been derived from T cells, B-cell-depleted T cells, or PBMCs.

Here immunoSEQ multiplex PCR was the method, and the copy in TCRdb shows in-frame clones only, minus some. Of 180,000 or so clones listed, approximately 85% are singletons. Germline trimming cut 0 bases from V and 8 bases from J; bases unmatched to any gene: 9. The germline V gene has CDR1 SGHNT and CDR2 YYREEE (reference sequence). This CDR3 is 17 amino acids long. The receptor comes from a man in his fifties or sixties who had recovered from COVID-19. The chain couples TRBV5-4 to TRBJ2-2, with 11 bases identical to TRBD1. Sequencing input: peripheral blood. The DNA of the CDR3 is TGTGCCAGCAGCTTGGCCTTCGGACAGGGGGCAGCTGGGGAGCTGTTTTTT. It is translated as CASSLAFGQGAAGELFF.